This is a list of T cell receptor beta chains from one sample in a study of T-cell reconstitution after alpha-beta-depleted transplantation in children. Using its own MiXCR run on the PCR reads, TCRdb lists one record per CDR3 protein. The sample contains approximately 350,000 distinct CDR3 sequences, 10% to 13% of which appear only once. Sample: PBMCs from the stem cell graft donor, taken from the stem cell graft. The receptors stem from a human donor who donated a stem cell graft to a child with acute lymphoblastic leukemia. The CDR3 runs from the conserved cysteine through the conserved F or W. Each record gives: clone size, J gene, D gene, V gene, CDR3 DNA, CDR3 protein. D genes are given only for firm matches. Size is stated for part of the rows, as once, few or many counts, or as a class when the clone is expanded.

size: few
J: TRBJ1-2
D: -
V: TRBV12-3/TRBV12-4
DNA: TGTGCCAGCACCCCCCGGACCCGGAACTATGGCTACACCTTC
CDR3: CASTPRTRNYGYTF

size: -
J: TRBJ2-2
D: -
V: TRBV10-2
DNA: TGCGCCAGCAGCTCACGGGTGGCGAACACCGGGGAGCTGTTTTTT
CDR3: CASSSRVANTGELFF

size: -
J: TRBJ2-2
D: TRBD1
V: TRBV29-1
DNA: TGCAGCGTCTCTCGGACAGGGGACACCGGGGAGCTGTTTTTT
CDR3: CSVSRTGDTGELFF

size: -
J: TRBJ2-1
D: TRBD2
V: TRBV28
DNA: TGTGCCAGCAGGGGGACTAGCCTTTACAATGAGCAGTTCTTC
CDR3: CASRGTSLYNEQFF

size: -
J: TRBJ1-2
D: -
V: TRBV7-2
DNA: TGTGCCAGCAGCTTAGTCTATCGGAATCGGGGTGGCTACACCTTC
CDR3: CASSLVYRNRGGYTF

size: -
J: TRBJ2-3
D: TRBD1
V: TRBV24-1
DNA: TGTGCCACCTCGGCGGGACAGGGTCAAGATACGCAGTATTTT
CDR3: CATSAGQGQDTQYF

size: -
J: TRBJ1-1
D: -
V: TRBV5-5
DNA: TGTGCCAGCAGCGAAGGGTGGGACACTGAAGCTTTCTTT
CDR3: CASSEGWDTEAFF

size: few
J: TRBJ2-5
D: -
V: TRBV7-9
DNA: TGTGCCAGCAGCAAGCCGGGGGTGGGATTGGAGGAGACCCAGTACTTC
CDR3: CASSKPGVGLEETQYF

size: once
J: TRBJ1-4
D: -
V: TRBV12-3/TRBV12-4
DNA: TGTGCCAGCAGTTTAGCGAGGAGGGGCACTAATGAAAAACTGTTTTTT
CDR3: CASSLARRGTNEKLFF

size: -
J: TRBJ2-5
D: TRBD1
V: TRBV10-3
DNA: TGTGCCATCAGTGAGGGCAGGACAGGTTTGATGGAGACCCAGTACTTC
CDR3: CAISEGRTGLMETQYF

size: few
J: TRBJ1-2
D: -
V: TRBV4-2
DNA: TGTGCCAGCAGCCAAGCAAGGGGTTATAACTATGGCTACACCTTC
CDR3: CASSQARGYNYGYTF

size: -
J: TRBJ2-1
D: TRBD1
V: TRBV12-3/TRBV12-4
DNA: TGTGCCAGCAGCCCAAGCAGGGGGCAATACAATGAGCAGTTCTTC
CDR3: CASSPSRGQYNEQFF

size: -
J: TRBJ2-1
D: TRBD2
V: TRBV6-2/TRBV6-3
DNA: TGTGCCAGCAGTTACCCGACCCCCGGACTAGCGGGAGGGGATGAGCAGTTCTTC
CDR3: CASSYPTPGLAGGDEQFF

size: few
J: TRBJ1-1
D: -
V: TRBV6-1
DNA: TGTGCCAGCAGTCCAATGGACGGCTACACTGAAGCTTTCTTT
CDR3: CASSPMDGYTEAFF

size: few
J: TRBJ2-3
D: -
V: TRBV29-1
DNA: TGCAGCGCGAGGGATACCTACACAGATACGCAGTATTTT
CDR3: CSARDTYTDTQYF

size: -
J: TRBJ2-7
D: -
V: TRBV6-5
DNA: TGTGCCAGCAGTTACTTAGACTCTCCCTCCTACGAGCAGTACTTC
CDR3: CASSYLDSPSYEQYF

size: few
J: TRBJ2-1
D: TRBD1
V: TRBV27
DNA: TGTGCCAGCAGTTTTGGGACAGGGGGCTTCAATGAGCAGTTCTTC
CDR3: CASSFGTGGFNEQFF

size: -
J: TRBJ2-3
D: -
V: TRBV20-1
DNA: TGCAGTGCTAGATTAGGGGTCACAGATACGCAGTATTTT
CDR3: CSARLGVTDTQYF

size: few
J: TRBJ2-7
D: -
V: TRBV12-3/TRBV12-4
DNA: TGTGCCAGCAGTTTCCCAAAAGGGGATTTCTCCTACGAGCAGTACTTC
CDR3: CASSFPKGDFSYEQYF

size: -
J: TRBJ2-1
D: -
V: TRBV20-1
DNA: TGCAGTGCTAGAGATCCGGGTAGGAGTGAGCAGTTCTTC
CDR3: CSARDPGRSEQFF

size: many
J: TRBJ1-4
D: -
V: TRBV12-3/TRBV12-4
DNA: TGTGCCAGCAGTTTTAATATCGGTGAAAAACTGTTTTTT
CDR3: CASSFNIGEKLFF